Listed below are T cell receptor beta chains from one sample, sequenced in a study of blood T cell repertoires in COVID-19. Profiling relied on immunoSEQ multiplex PCR, and the TCRdb table lists in-frame clones only, not all of them. The sample lists 210,000 or so clones, over 80% occurring once. The sample comprised peripheral blood. The receptors come from a woman in her thirties with COVID-19, enrolled during active disease. Both conserved end residues are trimmed from each CDR3. A D gene is named only where the DNA matches it firmly.

d_call,v_call,cdr3_aa
TRBD1,TRBV7-2,ASSPRGTGGYNEQF
NA,TRBV14,ASSQNRASGYT
TRBD1,TRBV19,ASSRQGQYEQY
TRBD1,TRBV6-5,ASRRGQGGEQY
NA,TRBV10-3,AISESTGITGELF
NA,TRBV19,ASSTREQQQETQY
TRBD1,TRBV2,ASSEAGQPSTQY
TRBD2,TRBV7-2,ASNGLAGAYEQY
NA,TRBV2,ASSDGRASGNTIY
TRBD2,TRBV9,ASRPAGAGTGELF
NA,TRBV5-1,ASSSRGGETQY
NA,TRBV30,AWSGAGINEQF
TRBD2,TRBV7-2,ASSPRTSGGSYNEQF
TRBD1,TRBV3-1/TRBV3-2,ASSRGDRATEAF
NA,TRBV12-2,ASRLVGGRNSPLH
TRBD1,TRBV7-9,ASKRDRGGSNYGYT
NA,TRBV7-8,ASSPRLEPYEQY
TRBD1,TRBV6-2/TRBV6-3,ASSYSPQGAANEKLF
TRBD1,TRBV4-3,ASSQDLLGTAYGYT
TRBD2,TRBV4-1,ASSRVNQLAGGIPGELF
TRBD1,TRBV18,ASRQGSNSPLH
NA,TRBV10-3,AIGSGSTDTQY
NA,TRBV6-2/TRBV6-3,ASSRRQPYEQY